The clone carrying this TCR beta chain was seen only a few times. The antigen is undetermined. In germline, CDR1 is MNHEY, CDR2 SVGAGI. This CDR3 contains 15 residues. Trimming at V came to 1 base and at J to 2 bases, leaving 3 bases not matched to a gene. Some clones are missing from TCRdb's copy, which holds only in-frame ones; the method was immunoSEQ multiplex PCR. The sample includes 120,000 or so clones, about 87% seen only once; the top ten take more than 5.5%. The data were taken from a study of T cell responses to AZD1222 COVID-19 vaccine. Overall study results and limits: Repertoires were obtained only post-peak T cell response.

The TCR was taken from an adult in good health. The chain links TRBV6-5 to TRBJ1-2; 8 positions match TRBD1. The specimen was peripheral blood, collected on day 0 of AZD1222 vaccination. In DNA form, the CDR3 reads TGTGCCAGCAGTTACTACAGGGGGGCGAACTATGGCTACACCTTC. Its translation: CASSYYRGANYGYTF.